This entry lists 21 T cell receptor beta chains sequenced from one sample in a study of T cell responses to AZD1222 COVID-19 vaccine. The repertoire was sequenced with immunoSEQ multiplex PCR; TCRdb's copy has only in-frame clones and lacks some. Among around 150,000 clones listed, just over 90% were seen once. Sequenced material: peripheral blood, taken 28 days after the second AZD1222 dose. The receptors stem from an adult who received the AZD1222 COVID-19 vaccine.

The chain employs TRBV27 and TRBJ1-1; D is unresolved. Germline loops: CDR1 MNHEY, CDR2 SMNVEV (reference sequence). The CDR3 totals 15 residues. V was shortened by 5 bases and J by 1 base, with 14 bases between the two germline ends. CDR3 nucleotide sequence: TGTGCCAGCAGTACACCTGGAAGGCGGAACACTGAAGCTTTCTTT. Its protein is CASSTPGRRNTEAFF.

This chain links TRBV7-9 with TRBJ2-1; no clear D. The CDR3 is made up of 13 amino acids. The V gene lost 1 base and the J gene lost 5 bases, with 6 bases spanning the gap. The germline V gene has CDR1 SEHNR and CDR2 FQNEAQ (reference sequence). DNA of the CDR3: TGTGCCAGCAGCTTAGAGCCAGACAATGAGCAGTTCTTC. Translating it yields CASSLEPDNEQFF. The full variable domain, with the rest looked up from reference TRBV7-9 and TRBJ2-1, is DTGVSQNPRHKITKRGQNVTFRCDPISEHNRLYWYRQTLGQGPEFLTYFQNEAQLEKSRLLSDRFSAERPKGSFSTLEIQRTEQGDSAMYLCASSLEPDNEQFFGPGTRLTVL.

On this clone itself: In the same sample, other DNA sequences code for this CDR3. The rearrangement links TRBV19 to TRBJ2-7, with D maybe TRBD2 (6 bases). Trimming stripped 3 bases from V and 2 bases from J, with 11 bases between. The CDR3 sequence is 14 residues long. The germline V gene encodes CDR1 LNHDA and CDR2 SQIVND (reference sequence). This chain's CDR3 is CASSIGTGAYEQYF. CDR3 nucleotide sequence: TGTGCCAGTAGTATTGGGACGGGGGCCTACGAGCAGTACTTC.

This chain joins TRBV12-3 or TRBV12-4 and TRBJ2-5; either TRBD1 or TRBD2 may fit D (6 bases each). Between the trimmed V and J ends, which lost 8 bases and 6 bases, there was a span of 10 bases. CDR3 length: 11 residues. CDR3 sequence reads: CASQGGQTQYF. CDR3 DNA sequence: TGTGCCAGCCAAGGGGGGCAGACCCAGTACTTC.

The genes are TRBV14 and TRBJ2-7; either TRBD1 or TRBD2 may supply D (5 bases each). Germline lookup yields CDR1 SGHDN and CDR2 FVKESK. V was shortened by 0 bases and J by 6 bases, with 18 bases between the two germline ends. CDR3 length: 16 amino acids. The CDR3 reads CASSQDFSGLIGEQYF. As DNA, the CDR3 is TGTGCCAGCAGCCAAGATTTCTCGGGGCTCATTGGCGAGCAGTACTTC.

V is TRBV2 and J is TRBJ2-7; D is unclear. V lost 0 bases to trimming and J lost 4 bases, with 7 bases between them. This CDR3 has 13 residues. The germline V gene has CDR1 SNHLY and CDR2 FYNNEI. The CDR3 spells CASSEANSYEQYF. DNA of the CDR3: TGTGCCAGCAGTGAAGCAAACAGTTACGAGCAGTACTTC.

This rearrangement joins TRBV18 to TRBJ2-4; D uncertain. The germline V gene encodes CDR1 KGHSH and CDR2 LQKENI. The CDR3 is 14 residues long. V dropped 2 bases and J dropped 0 bases, with 5 bases sitting between them. The CDR3 coding sequence is TGTGCCAGCTCACCAACCGGAGCCAAAAACATTCAGTACTTC. It is translated as CASSPTGAKNIQYF.

The chain is built from TRBV5-4 and TRBJ2-7, with TRBD2 identical over 11 bases. V gave up 4 bases and J gave up 3 bases; unmatched junction bases: 9. Germline CDR1 and CDR2: SGHNT and YYREEE (reference sequence). The CDR3 has 16 amino acids. This CDR3 is CASSARLAGNVYEQYF. CDR3 nucleotides: TGTGCCAGCAGCGCAAGACTAGCGGGGAACGTCTACGAGCAGTACTTC.

V and J are TRBV7-2 and TRBJ2-2; a possible D gene is TRBD1 (6 bases). CDR3 length equals 16 residues. Trimming stripped 2 bases from V and 0 bases from J, with 10 bases between. The germline V gene encodes CDR1 SGHTA and CDR2 FQGNSA. CDR3 nucleotide sequence: TGTGCCAGCAGCTTAATAGGGGGAACGAACACCGGGGAGCTGTTTTTT. This gives the protein CASSLIGGTNTGELFF.

The rearrangement joins TRBV9 to TRBJ2-1, with a weak D call TRBD2 (6 bases). Trimming stripped 0 bases from V and 5 bases from J, with 12 bases between. This CDR3 has 15 residues. Germline assignment: CDR1 SGDLS and CDR2 YYNGEE. In DNA form, the CDR3 reads TGTGCCAGCAGCGTAGTAGGCGGGGCCGACAATGAGCAGTTCTTC. Translation: CASSVVGGADNEQFF.

This chain links TRBV4-1 with TRBJ1-1; D possibly corresponds to TRBD1 (5 bases). The CDR3 consists of 15 residues. Germline V gene sequence: CDR1 MGHRA, CDR2 YSYEKL. Trimming removed 3 bases from V and 6 bases from J, with 17 bases in between. This CDR3 is CASSQFGTDLSEAFF. For the CDR3, the DNA is TGCGCCAGCAGCCAGTTCGGGACCGATCTATCTGAAGCTTTCTTT.

The rearrangement links TRBV25-1 to TRBJ2-7, with a tentative D call TRBD2 (6 bases). Germline V gene lookup returns CDR1 MGHDK and CDR2 SYGVNS. CDR3 length: 15 amino acids. The ends were cut back, 4 bases at V and 4 bases at J, with 17 bases in the middle. For the CDR3, the DNA is TGTGCCAGCAGTGCCACGGGGGACGCCGCTTACGAGCAGTACTTC. Amino acids: CASSATGDAAYEQYF.

The chain employs TRBV3-1 (or the pseudogene TRBV3-2) and TRBJ2-5, with TRBD2 matching 12 bases. The CDR3 is 17 residues long. CDR1 and CDR2 (germline): LGHDT, YNNKEL (reference sequence). Losses at the gene ends were 0 bases for V and 2 bases for J; bases not matched to a gene: 4. CDR3 protein: CASSQDLLAGGQETQYF. CDR3 coding DNA: TGTGCCAGCAGCCAAGATCTACTAGCGGGAGGACAAGAGACCCAGTACTTC.

This clone has a handful of counts. CDR3 sequence (DNA): TGTGCCAGCAGTTACGAAGGATATAATTCACCCCTCCACTTT. Translation gives CASSYEGYNSPLHF. The rearrangement joins TRBV6-6 to TRBJ1-6; D is ambiguous. Germline V lookup: CDR1 MNHNY, CDR2 SVGAGI (reference sequence). V lost 2 bases, J lost 4 bases, and 6 bases lay in between. CDR3 length: 14 amino acids.

This clone was found once. The chain couples TRBV6-6 to TRBJ1-2; the D is unclear. This CDR3 spans 15 amino acids. Germline CDR1 MNHNY, CDR2 SVGAGI (reference sequence). Trimming took off 4 bases at V and 3 bases at J, with 15 bases between the two ends. Here the CDR3 reads CASSSPASAHYGYTF. CDR3 bases: TGTGCCAGCAGTTCCCCCGCGTCAGCTCACTATGGCTACACCTTC.

This clone showed up just once. The CDR3 here is CASSRGLKQETQYF. CDR3 in DNA: TGTGCCAGCAGTAGGGGACTGAAACAAGAGACCCAGTACTTC. The chain couples TRBV27 to TRBJ2-5; weak D call: TRBD2 (6 bases). CDR3 length equals 14 residues. The ends were cut back, 5 bases at V and 2 bases at J, with 12 bases in the middle. Germline V gives CDR1 MNHEY, CDR2 SMNVEV (reference sequence).

The rearrangement links TRBV4-1 to TRBJ1-2; no definite D call. The germline CDR1 and CDR2 sequences are MGHRA and YSYEKL. V was cut by 1 base and J by 8 bases, with 5 bases left in between. This CDR3 contains 11 residues. In DNA form, the CDR3 reads TGCGCCAGCAGCCAAGGGCTGGGCTACACCTTC. This sequence encodes CASSQGLGYTF.

J is TRBJ1-2 and V is TRBV2; TRBD1 is a possible D gene (6 bases). Per the germline V gene, CDR1 is SNHLY and CDR2 is FYNNEI. V shed 4 bases and J shed 4 bases, with 7 bases lying between them. The CDR3 is 12 residues long. DNA for the CDR3: TGTGCCAGCAGTGGACAGGCCTATGGCTACACCTTC. The encoded protein is CASSGQAYGYTF.

The chain links TRBV5-6 to TRBJ1-2; the D is unclear. CDR1 is SGHDT, CDR2 YYEEEE, per germline. This CDR3 region has 13 residues. With 1 base removed from V and 1 base from J, the gap between germline ends came to 5 bases. For the CDR3, the DNA is TGTGCCAGCAGCTTGTTGGTTAACTATGGCTACACCTTC. Protein sequence: CASSLLVNYGYTF.

The chain combines TRBV30 with TRBJ1-3; D not resolved. This CDR3 has 14 amino acids. Germline V lookup: CDR1 GTSNPN, CDR2 SVGIG (reference sequence). The V end was cut by 5 bases, the J end by 0 bases, with 11 bases between. For the CDR3, the DNA is TGTGCCTGGGCAAGAGGAGGCTCTGGAAACACCATATATTTT. Its protein product is CAWARGGSGNTIYF.

The V and J genes are TRBV2 and TRBJ1-1; a possible D gene is TRBD1 (5 bases). There are 12 residues in the CDR3. With 1 base removed from V and 11 bases from J, the gap between germline ends came to 11 bases. Germline loops: CDR1 SNHLY, CDR2 FYNNEI. CDR3 sequence (DNA): TGTGCCAGCAGTGAAGAAAGGGGACTGGCTTTCTTT. This sequence encodes CASSEERGLAFF.